This T cell receptor beta chain was obtained from a study of T cells in localized non-small cell lung cancer. General study findings and limits: Turning up in adjacent lung were a median 57 of the top 100 tumor clones.

Trimming removed 6 bases at V and 4 bases at J, with 11 bases between. CDR3 length: 13 amino acids. Germline CDR1 is SNHLY and CDR2 is FYNNEI. Sequencing was performed with immunoSEQ multiplex PCR; in TCRdb, only in-frame clones are kept and a portion is missing. The table has around 35,000 clones, around 93% seen once; the top ten hold less than 8%. To note about this clone: Its target is unknown.

The material sequenced was peripheral blood, taken before any cancer treatment. The rearrangement links TRBV2 to TRBJ2-3, with unresolved D. This sequence originates from a female donor at least 60 years old with stage I lung adenocarcinoma. This CDR3 is CASSGPRADTQYF. The CDR3 nucleotides are TGTGCCAGCAGCGGCCCTAGGGCAGATACGCAGTATTTT.